Sequencing of this TCR beta chain was carried out in a study of a mutant IDH1 vaccine in newly diagnosed glioma. The study, taken as a whole, reports: The vaccine induced immune responses, and these occurred in roughly 95% of patients.

Sample time point: week 35, safety follow-up. Doses consisted of 300 ug of mutant IDH1 20-mer peptide each, paired with topical imiquimod. Notes on this clone: Its specificity is unknown.

CDR1 and CDR2 from the germline V gene are KGHSH and LQKENI. The CDR3 is 17 residues long. V was shortened by 3 bases and J by 0 bases, with 15 bases between the two germline ends. Libraries were prepared by immunoSEQ multiplex PCR; TCRdb keeps only in-frame clonotypes and omits some of them. The profile covers about 64,000 clones, with 60% to 75% appearing a single time and over 4% taken by the ten largest. This clonotype was obtained from a middle-aged man with glioma. V usage is TRBV18 and J usage is TRBJ1-3; D not certain. Sequencing was performed on PBMCs, taken from a glioma patient whose treatment included an IDH1 peptide vaccine. DNA of the CDR3: TGTGCCAGCTCACCGATGGACGGAGCACTCTCTGGAAACACCATATATTTT. This codes for CASSPMDGALSGNTIYF. Full variable domain (missing parts from reference TRBV18 and TRBJ1-3): NAGVMQNPRHLVRRRGQEARLRCSPMKGHSHVYWYRQLPEEGLKFMVYLQKENIIDESGMPKERFSAEFPKEGPSILRIQQVVRGDSAAYFCASSPMDGALSGNTIYFGEGSWLTVV.